These 18 T cell receptor beta chains were sequenced from one sample in a study of blood T cell repertoires in COVID-19. Using immunoSEQ multiplex PCR, the repertoire was profiled, and TCRdb retains in-frame clones only, with some absent. The sample includes approximately 260,000 clones, approximately 90% of them seen just once. Sequenced input: peripheral blood. Every receptor here comes from a man aged 18 to 30 with active or convalescent COVID-19.

The gene calls are TRBV7-8 and TRBJ2-2, with 10 bases identical to TRBD2. This CDR3 contains 16 residues. V trimming: 1 base; J trimming: 5 bases; junction bases outside the gene matches: 4. Germline V gene data show CDR1 as SGHVS and CDR2 as FQNEAQ. CDR3 protein: CASSLDPSGRTGELFF. The CDR3 DNA sequence: TGTGCCAGCAGCTTAGATCCTAGCGGGAGAACCGGGGAGCTGTTTTTT.

The chain carries TRBV15 and TRBJ1-1; 8 positions agree with TRBD1. Germline V gene data show CDR1 as LNHNV and CDR2 as YYDKDF (reference sequence). J was trimmed by 9 bases and V by 4 bases; bases with no gene match: 7. The CDR3 totals 13 residues. In DNA, the CDR3 is TGTGCCACCAGCAACTCCGACAGGGGACAAGCTTTCTTT. Amino acids: CATSNSDRGQAFF.

The gene calls are TRBV30 and TRBJ2-1, with D maybe TRBD2 (5 bases). CDR1 is GTSNPN, CDR2 SVGIG, per germline (reference sequence). The CDR3 extends over 13 amino acids. Trimming took off 7 bases at V and 1 base at J, with 11 bases between the two ends. CDR3 nucleotides: TGTGCCTTTGGGGAGACGTCCTACAATGAGCAGTTCTTC. Translating it yields CAFGETSYNEQFF.

Details on this clone: At the DNA level, this CDR3 is encoded by other sequences in the same sample as well. This sequence joins TRBV5-1 and TRBJ1-1; maybe TRBD1 (6 bases). Trimming shortened V by 4 bases and J by 3 bases, and 10 bases separated the two germline ends. Germline CDR1 reads SGHRS; CDR2 reads YFSETQ. This CDR3 is built from 13 residues. This CDR3 reads CASSLAGDTEAFF. CDR3 sequence (DNA): TGCGCCAGCAGCCTGGCAGGGGACACTGAAGCTTTCTTT.

The table lists this clone with a count of one. V is TRBV9 and J is TRBJ2-1; the match to TRBD2 covers 10 bases. The ends lost 4 bases at V and 2 bases at J; junction bases unmatched: 6. CDR1 and CDR2 (germline): SGDLS, YYNGEE. The CDR3 consists of 16 residues. CDR3 sequence: CASSSSGGLTYNEQFF. As DNA, the CDR3 is TGTGCCAGCAGCTCTAGCGGGGGCCTCACCTACAATGAGCAGTTCTTC.

J is TRBJ2-1 and V is TRBV7-9; D is possibly TRBD2 (6 bases). V lost 5 bases to trimming and J lost 9 bases, with 11 bases between them. There are 12 residues in the CDR3. In germline, CDR1 is SEHNR, CDR2 FQNEAQ (reference sequence). The CDR3 reads CASSPTGGEQFF. In nucleotides, the CDR3 is TGTGCCAGCAGCCCCACCGGGGGTGAGCAGTTCTTC.

V is TRBV7-9 and J is TRBJ2-2; TRBD2 aligns across 10 bases. The V gene's germline CDR1 is SEHNR and CDR2 FQNEAQ (reference sequence). The CDR3 totals 15 residues. Trimming took 5 bases from V and 1 from J; bases not matched to a gene: 1. CDR3 sequence: CASSRLAGNTGELFF. CDR3 DNA sequence: TGTGCCAGCAGCCGACTAGCGGGGAACACCGGGGAGCTGTTTTTT.

The V gene is TRBV2, the J gene TRBJ1-5; TRBD1 matches at 12 bases. Trimming took 4 bases from V and 7 from J; bases not matched to a gene: 5. CDR1 is SNHLY, CDR2 FYNNEI, per germline. This CDR3 contains 15 residues. The CDR3 region has the DNA TGTGCCAGCAGTGGAGGGACAGGGGGCCAACAGCCCCAGCATTTT. Translation gives CASSGGTGGQQPQHF.

This chain uses TRBV6-6 with TRBJ1-1, with 10 bases matching TRBD1. Germline V gives CDR1 MNHNY, CDR2 SVGAGI (reference sequence). The length of the CDR3 is 15 residues. Losses at the gene ends were 2 bases for V and 10 bases for J; bases not matched to a gene: 10. In DNA, the CDR3 is TGTGCCAGCAGTTACCTCGGGACAGGGGCTTGGGGAGCTTTCTTT. It encodes CASSYLGTGAWGAFF.

The gene calls are TRBV2 and TRBJ2-1, with TRBD2 identical over 7 bases. This CDR3 spans 14 amino acids. Trimming cost V 10 bases and J 3 bases; bases outside gene matches: 9. Germline values: CDR1 SNHLY, CDR2 FYNNEI. This CDR3 reads CAIARGEGYNEQFF. The CDR3 DNA sequence: TGTGCCATCGCACGGGGGGAAGGCTACAATGAGCAGTTCTTC.

The V and J genes are TRBV24-1 and TRBJ2-2, with D possibly TRBD2 on 6 matching bases. The ends were cut back, 0 bases at V and 6 bases at J, with 7 bases in the middle. The CDR3 sequence is 14 residues long. Germline V gene data show CDR1 as KGHDR and CDR2 as SFDVKD. CDR3 protein: CATSDLRGSGELFF. Here the CDR3 DNA reads TGTGCCACCAGTGATTTGCGGGGGTCCGGGGAGCTGTTTTTT.

J is TRBJ2-1 and V is TRBV9; 8 bases align to TRBD2. The CDR3 contains 16 residues. V lost 0 bases, J lost 3 bases, and 5 bases stayed unmatched. Per the germline V gene, CDR1 is SGDLS and CDR2 is YYNGEE. The DNA for the CDR3 is TGTGCCAGCAGCGTAGTGGGGACTAGACTCTACAATGAGCAGTTCTTC. It is translated as CASSVVGTRLYNEQFF.

This chain links TRBV6-5 with TRBJ2-7; D call uncertain. Germline values: CDR1 MNHEY, CDR2 SVGAGI. V was pared by 2 bases and J by 2 bases, with 7 bases between. CDR3 size: 13 residues. In nucleotides, the CDR3 is TGTGCCAGCAGTTACATTCGGGCCTACGAGCAGTACTTC. Translation: CASSYIRAYEQYF.

This sequence joins TRBV7-2 and TRBJ2-5; 7 bases are a match to TRBD2. Germline loops: CDR1 SGHTA, CDR2 FQGNSA. Trimming cost V 4 bases and J 3 bases; bases outside gene matches: 2. There are 13 residues in the CDR3. The CDR3 is CASSSSGKETQYF. For the CDR3, the DNA is TGTGCCAGCAGCTCTAGCGGTAAAGAGACCCAGTACTTC.

The chain links TRBV5-5 to TRBJ2-3, with 7 nucleotides matching TRBD2. Germline CDR1 SGHKS, CDR2 YYEKEE (reference sequence). Trimming took 3 bases from V and 2 from J; bases not matched to a gene: 6. The CDR3 is made up of 15 amino acids. The CDR3 sequence is CASSYRDYATDTQYF. The CDR3 nucleotides are TGTGCCAGCAGCTACCGGGACTACGCCACAGATACGCAGTATTTT.

The V call is TRBV11-1, the J call TRBJ2-7; TRBD1 agrees at 7 bases. The ends lost 4 bases at V and 3 bases at J; junction bases unmatched: 6. CDR1 SGHAT and CDR2 FQDESV come from the germline V gene (reference sequence). The CDR3 totals 14 residues. The CDR3 region is CASSSGDSHYEQYF. The CDR3 nucleotides are TGTGCCAGCAGCTCTGGGGACAGCCACTACGAGCAGTACTTC.

The chain has TRBV29-1 and TRBJ1-2; TRBD1 aligns across 8 bases. V shed 7 bases and J 4 bases; nucleotides not matched to a gene: 14. Germline loops: CDR1 SQVTM, CDR2 ANQGSEA. The CDR3 length is 15 residues. Written as DNA, the CDR3 is TGCAGCGGCCGCCCTGACAGGGGCGCTGGCTATGGCTACACCTTC. Translating it yields CSGRPDRGAGYGYTF.

The chain combines TRBV10-3 with TRBJ1-5, with D maybe TRBD1 (6 bases). The germline V gene encodes CDR1 ENHRY and CDR2 SYGVKD. CDR3 length: 15 amino acids. The V gene lost 9 bases and the J gene lost 4 bases, with 19 bases spanning the gap. The CDR3 nucleotides read TGTGCCATGGTTCCGGGGCAGGGGTGTAATCAGCCCCAGCATTTT. This sequence encodes CAMVPGQGCNQPQHF.